The clone carrying this T cell receptor beta chain was observed once. Trimming removed 6 bases from V and 0 bases from J, with 9 bases in between. The CDR3 is 15 residues long. Per sample, no less than 5.5 micrograms of total RNA were extracted. The data were taken from a study of blood T cells in healthy people across ages. Together with a sample-barcoded 5' primer, a J-beta primer mix was included in a second PCR lasting about 7 to 11 cycles. MiXCR, applied by TCRdb to the 5' RACE reads, yields one record per CDR3 protein. The sample yields 650,000 to 800,000 distinct CDR3 sequences, under 45% seen once.

V is TRBV12-3 or TRBV12-4 and J is TRBJ2-6; D is unresolved. Specimen: blood. The sequence was obtained from a man in his 60s in good health. In nucleotides, the CDR3 is TGTGCCAGCAGCAGAGTCCCCTCTGGGGCCAACGTCCTGACTTTC. Its translation: CASSRVPSGANVLTF.